This T cell receptor (beta chain) is from a study of control samples from healthy donors and cancer patients. The CDR3 extends over 12 amino acids. The germline V and J ends were trimmed by 3 bases and 2 bases, with 5 bases remaining between them. The germline V gene has CDR1 KGHSH and CDR2 LQKENI. Measured with immunoSEQ multiplex PCR; TCRdb has only the in-frame clones, and not every one. The data contain some 140,000 clones, approximately 93% of them singletons. Regarding this clone: Other DNA sequences within the sample encode an identical CDR3.

This TCR derives from a middle-aged man in good health. The chain links TRBV18 to TRBJ2-7, with no clear D. The specimen sequenced was blood. The CDR3 DNA follows: TGTGCCAGCTCACCCGGAACCTACGAGCAGTACTTC. This gives the protein CASSPGTYEQYF.